This TCR beta chain was documented in a study of shared clonotypes between healthy human individuals (dated by TCRdb to 2020 to 2021). Turning to the overall study: The cohort included three men and two women between 18 and 49 years of age. To increase sequencing depth and limit assay-specific biases, TCR repertoire library preparation and sequencing were carried out by different laboratories using diverse techniques. For each donor, CD4 naive and CD4 memory were each given three plates, CD8 naive was given two plates, and CD8 memory was given one plate. Per donor, leukapheresis produced somewhere between about 0.8 and 9 billion PBMCs. The study deeply sequenced blood TCR repertoires of five healthy adults to estimate repertoire size and the extent of clonotype sharing between individuals. Beyond this particular receptor, the publication reports: Clonotypes shared by all four sorted-subset donors showed higher generation probabilities than non-shared clonotypes. Only blood was sampled, and tissue TCR repertoires likely differ from those in blood. Naive subsets generally had larger estimated clonotype richness than memory subsets did. About 4.5% of naive CD4, around 3.5% of naive CD8, approximately 2% of memory CD4, and less than 0.45% of memory CD8 clonotypes were shared across a few donors. Pairwise subsampling indicated that sequencing depth was expected to affect the degree of clonotype sharing among donors. The small number of donors limited the genetic and exposure-history diversity represented. Even with the large sequencing depth, rarefaction of the sorted-subset datasets indicated that sequencing was incomplete.

Donors were healthy HIV-negative adults with no recently reported acute infections or vaccinations. Every donor was a Caucasian adult residing in Nashville, Tennessee, USA. CD4+ T cells were enriched by magnetic negative selection, after which naive cells were positively selected on CD45RA and the negative fraction was taken as the memory subset. After blood collection by leukapheresis, PBMCs were isolated using Ficoll-Histopaque density gradient centrifugation and then cryopreserved in the vapor phase of liquid nitrogen. Analytical flow cytometry was used to check the purity and quantity of each magnetically sorted T cell population. Genomic DNA was isolated from each sorted fraction and quantified by UV absorbance on a Nanodrop 2000c. V loses 2 bases, J loses 3 bases, and the germline ends lie 14 bases apart. Inclusive of the bounding cysteine and phenylalanine, the CDR3 is 15 residues long. Only CDR3 DNA remains: 45 bases, in frame from the first base. From a lookup of the germline V gene, CDR1 and CDR2 are MDHEN and SYDVKM.

Notes on this clone: Its recognized antigen is unknown. One base away there is no much larger clone; base qualities are not given.

TCR CDR3 regions were amplified from genomic DNA by multiplex PCR using the deep immunoSEQ assay. Extracted genomic DNA from each cell subset was spread evenly across all wells of several immunoSEQ 96-well plates, with each plate serving as a replicate. Each replicate PCR for sorted subsets received 200 ng genomic DNA, equal to around 32,000 T cell genomes. Purified libraries were measured with a Qubit 3.0 fluorometer, size-checked on a Bioanalyzer 2100, and measured again with the KAPA Library Quantification kit. A separate single-read 150-cycle Illumina NextSeq 550 flow cell was used to sequence each immunoSEQ 96-well plate. In the paper's pipeline: The immunoSEQ output contained only junctional sequences without quality scores, so filtering could not match that applied to full-length reads. Sequences were annotated with PyIR, a Python wrapper for IgBLAST v1.9, using IMGT germline references to assign V/J genes and CDR3. Reads with weak V/J assignments (E-value above 1e-6), missing CDR3, stop codons, out-of-frame junctions, or ambiguous translated residues were removed. V3J clonotypes were defined as sequences sharing an identical inferred V gene, J gene, and CDR3 amino acid sequence. The percentage overlap between two repertoires was calculated by dividing the number of shared unique clonotypes by the size of the smaller repertoire. RTK rarefaction, the Chao1 estimator, and Recon v2.1 estimates of unobserved clonotypes were used to assess repertoire richness. Generation probabilities were computed with OLGA for all TCRbeta clonotypes obtained by the gDNA method from several donors. This is the immuneACCESS table as TCRdb keeps it, with only in-frame sequences that have V and J called. A part of the clones is gone; compared with another copy, unresolved V genes explain less than half, and the rest is unexplained. That table is the source of V, J and clone size, and D and trimming were worked out from the DNA. The sample profile shows over a million clones; 95% to 99% of them were found once. Roughly 0.45% of the sample rests with the top ten.

This receptor chain uses TRBV28 and TRBJ2-7; too little of a D gene remains to name it. Sequencing used naive CD4+ T cells sorted from blood. The cell subset or site label, read with the paper, signifies: CD45RA+ positively selected. The sequence came from a man aged 30 to 39 in good health. The nucleotide sequence is TGTGCCAGCAGTTTACGATCGGAGACGGACTACGAGCAGTACTTC. Protein translation: CASSLRSETDYEQYF. Reference TRBV28 and TRBJ2-7 genes cover what lies past the CDR3, so the full variable domain is DVKVTQSSRYLVKRTGEKVFLECVQDMDHENMFWYRQDPGLGLRLIYFSYDVKMKEKGDIPEGYSVSREKKERFSLILESASTNQTSMYLCASSLRSETDYEQYFGPGTRLTVT.